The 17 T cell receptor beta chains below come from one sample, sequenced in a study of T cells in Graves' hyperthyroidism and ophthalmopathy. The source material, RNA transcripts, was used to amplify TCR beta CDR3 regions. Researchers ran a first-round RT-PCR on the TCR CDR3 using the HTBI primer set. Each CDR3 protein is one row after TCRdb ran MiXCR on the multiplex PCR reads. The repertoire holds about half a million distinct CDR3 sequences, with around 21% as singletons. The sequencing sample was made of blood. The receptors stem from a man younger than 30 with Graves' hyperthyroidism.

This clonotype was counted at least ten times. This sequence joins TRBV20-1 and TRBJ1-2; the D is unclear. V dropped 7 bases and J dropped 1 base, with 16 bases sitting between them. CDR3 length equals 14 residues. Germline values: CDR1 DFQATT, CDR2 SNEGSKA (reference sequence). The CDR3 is CSDNPRGINYGYTF. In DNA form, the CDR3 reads TGCAGTGACAACCCCCGGGGAATTAACTATGGCTACACCTTC.

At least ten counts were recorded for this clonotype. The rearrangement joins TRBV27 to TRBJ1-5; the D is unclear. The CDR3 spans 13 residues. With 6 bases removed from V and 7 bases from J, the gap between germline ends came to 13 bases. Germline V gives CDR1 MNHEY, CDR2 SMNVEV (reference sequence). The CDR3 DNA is TGTGCCAGCAGCCGTCGAGGCAGGCAGCCCCAGCATTTT. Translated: CASSRRGRQPQHF.

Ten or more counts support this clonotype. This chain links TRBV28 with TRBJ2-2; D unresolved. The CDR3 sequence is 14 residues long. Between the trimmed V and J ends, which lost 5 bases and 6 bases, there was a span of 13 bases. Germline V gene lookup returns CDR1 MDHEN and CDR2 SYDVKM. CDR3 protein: CASSPVRIAGELFF. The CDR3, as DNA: TGTGCCAGCAGTCCCGTAAGGATTGCCGGGGAGCTGTTTTTT.

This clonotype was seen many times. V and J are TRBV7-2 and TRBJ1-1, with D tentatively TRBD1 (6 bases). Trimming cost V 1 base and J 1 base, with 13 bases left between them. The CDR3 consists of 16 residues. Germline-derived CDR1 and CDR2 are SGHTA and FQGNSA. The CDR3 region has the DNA TGTGCCAGCAGCTTAGGGCCAGGGGCAACGAACACTGAAGCTTTCTTT. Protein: CASSLGPGATNTEAFF.

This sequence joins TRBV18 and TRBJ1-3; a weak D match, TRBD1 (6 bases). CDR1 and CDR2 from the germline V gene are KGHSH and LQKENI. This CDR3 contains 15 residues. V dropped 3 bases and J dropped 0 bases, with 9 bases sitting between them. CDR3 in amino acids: CASSPTGYSGNTIYF. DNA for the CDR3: TGTGCCAGCTCACCGACAGGCTACTCTGGAAACACCATATATTTT.

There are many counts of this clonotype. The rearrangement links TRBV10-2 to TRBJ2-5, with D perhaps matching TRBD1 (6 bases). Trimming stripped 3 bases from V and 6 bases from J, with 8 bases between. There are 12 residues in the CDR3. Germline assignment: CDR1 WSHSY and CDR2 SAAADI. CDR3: CASSDRGKTQYF. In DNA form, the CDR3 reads TGCGCCAGCAGTGACAGGGGAAAGACCCAGTACTTC.

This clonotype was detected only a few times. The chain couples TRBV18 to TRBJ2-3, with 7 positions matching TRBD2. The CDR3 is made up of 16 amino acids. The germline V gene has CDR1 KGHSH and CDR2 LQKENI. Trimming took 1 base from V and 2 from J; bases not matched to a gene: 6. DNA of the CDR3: TGTGCCAGCTCACCACTACCAGCGGGGTCCACAGATACGCAGTATTTT. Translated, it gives CASSPLPAGSTDTQYF. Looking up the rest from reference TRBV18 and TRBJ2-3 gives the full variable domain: NAGVMQNPRHLVRRRGQEARLRCSPMKGHSHVYWYRQLPEEGLKFMVYLQKENIIDESGMPKERFSAEFPKEGPSILRIQQVVRGDSAAYFCASSPLPAGSTDTQYFGPGTRLTVL.

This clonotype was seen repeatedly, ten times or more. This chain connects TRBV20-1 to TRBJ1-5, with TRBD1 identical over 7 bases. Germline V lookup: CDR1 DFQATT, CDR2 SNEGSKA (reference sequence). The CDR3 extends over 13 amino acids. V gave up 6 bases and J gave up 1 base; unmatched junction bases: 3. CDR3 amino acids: CSAPDRSNQPQHF. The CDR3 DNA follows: TGCAGTGCCCCGGACAGGAGCAATCAGCCCCAGCATTTT.

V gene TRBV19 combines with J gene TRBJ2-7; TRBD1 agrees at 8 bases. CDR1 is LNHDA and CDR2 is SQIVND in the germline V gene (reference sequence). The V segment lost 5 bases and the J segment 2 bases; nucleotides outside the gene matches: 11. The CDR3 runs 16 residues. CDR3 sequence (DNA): TGTGCCAGTAGTTCCCCCTGGACAGGGCGGACCTACGAGCAGTACTTC. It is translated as CASSSPWTGRTYEQYF.

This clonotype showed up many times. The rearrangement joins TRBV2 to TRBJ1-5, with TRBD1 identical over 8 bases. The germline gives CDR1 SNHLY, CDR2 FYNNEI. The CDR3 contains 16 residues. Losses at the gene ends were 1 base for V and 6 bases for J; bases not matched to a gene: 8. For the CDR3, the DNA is TGTGCCAGCAGTGAAGGGACAGGGAAGAGGGGTCAGCCCCAGCATTTT. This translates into CASSEGTGKRGQPQHF.

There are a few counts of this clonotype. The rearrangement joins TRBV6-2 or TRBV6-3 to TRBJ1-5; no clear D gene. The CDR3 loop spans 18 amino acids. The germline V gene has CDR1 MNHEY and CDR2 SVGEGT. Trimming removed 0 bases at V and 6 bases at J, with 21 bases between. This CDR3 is CASSYSSFTVLLCQPQHF. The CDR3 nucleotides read TGTGCCAGCAGTTACTCGAGTTTCACAGTTCTCCTATGTCAGCCCCAGCATTTT.

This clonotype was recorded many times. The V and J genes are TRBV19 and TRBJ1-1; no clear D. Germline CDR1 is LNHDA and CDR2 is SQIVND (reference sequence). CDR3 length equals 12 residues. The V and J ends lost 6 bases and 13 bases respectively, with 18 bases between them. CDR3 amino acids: CASRSPTLKLFF. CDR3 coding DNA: TGTGCCAGTAGATCACCGACACTGAAGCTTTTCTTT.

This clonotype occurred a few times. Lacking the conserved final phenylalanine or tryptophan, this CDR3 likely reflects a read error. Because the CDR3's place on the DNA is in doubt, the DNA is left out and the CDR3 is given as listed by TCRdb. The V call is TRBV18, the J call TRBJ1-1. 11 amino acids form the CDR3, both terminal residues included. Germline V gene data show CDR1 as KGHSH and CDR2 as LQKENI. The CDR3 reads CASSPSFSNLD.

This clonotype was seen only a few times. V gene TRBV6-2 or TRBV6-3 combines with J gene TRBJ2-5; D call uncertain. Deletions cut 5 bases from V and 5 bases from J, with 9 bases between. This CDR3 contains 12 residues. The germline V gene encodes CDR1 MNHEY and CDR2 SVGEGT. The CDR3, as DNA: TGTGCCAGCAGTCCCCTTCCGGAGACCCAGTACTTC. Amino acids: CASSPLPETQYF.

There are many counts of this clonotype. The CDR3 DNA follows: TGTACTACTTACGCTATCAGGACAGGGGGTTACGAGCAGTACTTC. It codes for CTTYAIRTGGYEQYF. This chain links TRBV10-3 with TRBJ2-7; 10 nucleotides line up with TRBD1. CDR3 length equals 15 residues. CDR1 is ENHRY and CDR2 is SYGVKD in the germline V gene.

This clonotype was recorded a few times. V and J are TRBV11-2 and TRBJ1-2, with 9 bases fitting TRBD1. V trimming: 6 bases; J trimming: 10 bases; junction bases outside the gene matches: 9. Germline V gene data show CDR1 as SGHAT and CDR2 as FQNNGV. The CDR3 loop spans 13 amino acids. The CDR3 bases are TGTGCCAGCAGTCCAGAAAGGACAGGGGTCTACACCTTC. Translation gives CASSPERTGVYTF.

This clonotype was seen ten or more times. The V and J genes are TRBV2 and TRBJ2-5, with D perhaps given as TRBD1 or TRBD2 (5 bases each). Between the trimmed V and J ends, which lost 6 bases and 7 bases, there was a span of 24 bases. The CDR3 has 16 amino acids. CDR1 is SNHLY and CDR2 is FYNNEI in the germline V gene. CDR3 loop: CASRQHRDGGIGTQYF. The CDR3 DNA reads TGTGCCAGCAGGCAACACCGGGACGGCGGAATCGGGACCCAGTACTTC.